This TCR beta chain came from a study of cytomegalovirus exposure and HLA in healthy donors. Overall study results and limits: A later analysis linked a missense DCLRE1C variant to TCR beta V- and J-gene trimming. Segments of the TCR beta V type were, in most cases, productive about 87% or about 30% of the time in an earlier analysis. Reportedly, diagnosis of cytomegalovirus status by the classifier showed high specificity and sensitivity.

Concerning this clone itself: Its specificity is not known.

In the PCR, 60 Vbeta and 13 Jbeta primers were used. Measured with immunoSEQ multiplex PCR; TCRdb has only the in-frame clones, and not every one. The sample records 120,000 to 150,000 clones, around 84% being singletons. Though nominally healthy at sampling, donors likely had unrecorded immune exposures. Germline CDR1 and CDR2: SGHRS and YFSETQ. This CDR3 is 14 amino acids long. V dropped 4 bases and J dropped 4; count of bases not matched to a gene: 5. What was sequenced was PBMCs. The chain has TRBV5-1 and TRBJ2-7; TRBD2 matches 10 bases. This TCR was sampled from a middle-aged man in good health and CMV-seropositive. CDR3 sequence (DNA): TGCGCCAGCAGCACGACTAGCGGGTCTTACGAGCAGTACTTC. This gives the protein CASSTTSGSYEQYF.